This T cell receptor (beta chain) originates from a study of T cells in Graves' hyperthyroidism and ophthalmopathy. Broader study findings: Ophthalmopathy was identified by the model a median roughly six months ahead of onset.

In patients aged 18 to 65, hyperthyroidism was newly diagnosed, with duration under 2 months. PBMCs came from less than 11 ml fresh peripheral blood. TCR beta CDR3 sequences were amplified from RNA transcripts. In the first-round RT-PCR of the TCR CDR3, the HTBI primer set was used. TCRdb fed the multiplex PCR reads into MiXCR, producing one record per CDR3 protein. The sample has about 420,000 distinct CDR3 sequences; approximately 15% are singletons. Germline V gives CDR1 DFQATT, CDR2 SNEGSKA (reference sequence). Unmatched junction bases numbered 10, after V lost 5 bases and J lost 4 bases. The CDR3 has 14 amino acids. This clonotype was recorded many times. No antigen is known for it.

This sequence originates from a woman under 30 with Graves' hyperthyroidism. The sequenced sample consisted of blood. The chain uses TRBV20-1 and TRBJ2-7; 8 bases align to TRBD2. The CDR3 reads CSASLAGRRYEQYF. In nucleotides, the CDR3 is TGCAGTGCTTCATTAGCGGGAAGGCGGTACGAGCAGTACTTC.